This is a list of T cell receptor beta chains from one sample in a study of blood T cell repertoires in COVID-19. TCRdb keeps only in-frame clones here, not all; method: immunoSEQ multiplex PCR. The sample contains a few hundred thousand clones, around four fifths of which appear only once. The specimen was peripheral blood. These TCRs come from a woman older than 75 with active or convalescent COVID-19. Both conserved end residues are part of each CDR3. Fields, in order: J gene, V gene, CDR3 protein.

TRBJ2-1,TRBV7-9,CASNGIRGEQFF
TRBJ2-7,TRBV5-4,CASSPGLDYEQYF
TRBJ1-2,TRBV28,CASSPGDRVFTGYTF
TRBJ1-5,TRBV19,CASSMGQGVNRPQHF
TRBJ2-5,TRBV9,CASSVGLAGGAETQYF
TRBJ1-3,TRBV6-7,CATVHRLVPGNTIYF
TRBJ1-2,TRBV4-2,CASRQGQRANYGYTF
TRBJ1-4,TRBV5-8,CASSLGLAGEKLFF
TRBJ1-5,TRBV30,CAWSVGGAGHQPQHF
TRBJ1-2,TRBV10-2,CASSGQGGEYTF
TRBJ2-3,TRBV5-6,CASSLGHPGVDTQYF
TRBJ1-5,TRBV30,CAWTGQGRDQPQHF
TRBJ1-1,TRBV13,CASSKRRDKGFMNTEAFF
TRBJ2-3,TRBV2,CASSSGGPPDTQYF
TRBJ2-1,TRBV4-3,CASSQVTGQLVYEQFF
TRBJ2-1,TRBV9,CASSVQGGSYNEQFF
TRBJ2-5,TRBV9,CASSPRESKGETQYF
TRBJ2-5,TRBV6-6,CASSPGGWERESPGETQYF
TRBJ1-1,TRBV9,CASSRQGMNTEAFF
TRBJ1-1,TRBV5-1,CASSLVRAGGTEAFF
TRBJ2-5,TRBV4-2,CASSQDRLRTSGNEETQYF
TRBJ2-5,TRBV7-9,CASSIAGESETQYF
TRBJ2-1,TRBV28,CASRSPGVYNEQFF
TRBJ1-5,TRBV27,CASSPGTGSYQPQHF
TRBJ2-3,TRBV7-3,CASRSGGAADTQYF
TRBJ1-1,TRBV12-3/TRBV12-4,CASSKTQFAEAFF
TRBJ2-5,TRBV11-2,CASSLDPAGGNTQYF
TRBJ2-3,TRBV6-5,CASSPTGVGTDTQYF
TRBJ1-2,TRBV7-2,CASSLGLRDYGYTF
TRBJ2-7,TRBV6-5,CASRQQGAGFYEQYF
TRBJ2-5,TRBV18,CASSPLSGTEETQYF
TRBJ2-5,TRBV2,CASSILAGGGETQYF
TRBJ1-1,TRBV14,CASSQGGENTEAFF